Listed below are T cell receptor beta chains from one sample, sequenced in a study of T cell repertoires in cytomegalovirus infection. TCRdb re-derived calls from the reads in MiXCR, one entry per CDR3 protein. Of about 260,000 distinct CDR3 sequences listed, around 15% are singletons. The sample taken for sequencing was PBMCs. Every receptor here comes from a human donor in good health (CMV status not recorded). Some clones in this sample may be carry-over from other donors' samples. The CDR3 runs from the conserved cysteine through the conserved F or W. Fields, in order: CDR3 length, J gene, clone size, V gene, D gene, CDR3 DNA, CDR3 protein. D genes are given only for firm matches. Part of the rows lack a size; the others show once, few, many or a class for expanded clones.

>12|TRBJ1-1|-|TRBV29-1|TRBD1
TGCAGCGCCGACAGGGTTGCCACTGAAGCTTTCTTT
CSADRVATEAFF
>14|TRBJ2-1|many|TRBV12-3/TRBV12-4|TRBD2
TGTGCCAGCGGAATAGCGGGGGGGCCGGGTGAGCAGTTCTTC
CASGIAGGPGEQFF
>15|TRBJ2-4|-|TRBV7-2|-
TGTGCCAGCAGCTTAGAGGGTAGCAGGGACGACATTCAGTACTTC
CASSLEGSRDDIQYF
>14|TRBJ2-3|many|TRBV7-9|-
TGTGCCAGCAGCTTCTTGGACGCAGCAGATACGCAGTATTTT
CASSFLDAADTQYF
>14|TRBJ1-1|many|TRBV7-9|-
TGTGCCAGCAGCTTATCCCAAAGTAACACTGAAGCTTTCTTT
CASSLSQSNTEAFF
>15|TRBJ2-2|-|TRBV4-1|TRBD2
TGCGCCAGCGGGCGAGCGGGGGGGCCGGCCGGGGAGCTGTTTTTT
CASGRAGGPAGELFF
>15|TRBJ2-1|few|TRBV11-1|TRBD1
TGTGCCAGCAGCTCCGGGACAGGGTGGAACAATGAGCAGTTCTTC
CASSSGTGWNNEQFF
>16|TRBJ1-6|many|TRBV7-2|-
TGTGCCAGCAGCTTAAGAAGAAGCTCCTATAATTCACCCCTCCACTTT
CASSLRRSSYNSPLHF
>15|TRBJ2-2|-|TRBV7-2|-
TGTGCCAGCAGCCCAGATGGGACCCCCTGGGGGGAGCTGTTTTTT
CASSPDGTPWGELFF
>15|TRBJ1-5|many|TRBV5-4|-
TGTGCCAGCAGCTTGAAAGGGGCTAGCAATCAGCCCCAGCATTTT
CASSLKGASNQPQHF
>12|TRBJ1-5|many|TRBV10-3|-
TGTGCCACGGGGCGCTCCAATCAGCCCCAGCATTTT
CATGRSNQPQHF
>18|TRBJ2-1|few|TRBV9|-
TGTGCCAGCAGCGTATCCGCCAGGGGGGGGACATTCTACAATGAGCAGTTCTTC
CASSVSARGGTFYNEQFF
>15|TRBJ1-2|few|TRBV4-1|-
TGCGCCAGCAGCCAAGACCAGGTCGGGGTATATGGCTACACCTTC
CASSQDQVGVYGYTF
>14|TRBJ2-7|few|TRBV28|TRBD1
TGTGCCAGCACCACGACAGGGTTTCCCTACGAGCAGTACTTC
CASTTTGFPYEQYF
>15|TRBJ2-3|many|TRBV2|TRBD2
TGTGCCAGCAAGTACAGCGGGGGGGCCGTAGATACGCAGTATTTT
CASKYSGGAVDTQYF
>15|TRBJ2-1|few|TRBV7-9|-
TGTGCCAGCAGCTTAGAACCCGCACGGGGAGATGAGCAGTTCTTC
CASSLEPARGDEQFF
>15|TRBJ2-5|many|TRBV7-2|-
TGTGCCAGCAGCCTATCTCCGACGGGTGTGAAGACCCAGTACTTC
CASSLSPTGVKTQYF
>12|TRBJ2-3|many|TRBV7-9|-
TGTGCCAGCAGCTTAAGGGCAGATACGCAGTATTTT
CASSLRADTQYF
>15|TRBJ2-1|many|TRBV6-6|TRBD1
TGTGCCAGCATACGGACAGGGGGGAGGGACAATGAGCAGTTCTTC
CASIRTGGRDNEQFF
>17|TRBJ2-1|many|TRBV12-3/TRBV12-4|TRBD1
TGTGCCAGCAGCTCAGCAGGGGGCCGAGTCTCCTACAATGAGCAGTTCTTC
CASSSAGGRVSYNEQFF
>14|TRBJ2-1|-|TRBV28|TRBD2
TGTGCCAGTATTACTAGCGGAACCTACAATGAGCAGTTCTTC
CASITSGTYNEQFF
>17|TRBJ2-4|many|TRBV10-3|-
TGTGCCATCAGTGAGTCAGCGGCATCACTAGCCAAAAACATTCAGTACTTC
CAISESAASLAKNIQYF
>14|TRBJ1-3|-|TRBV28|-
TGTGCCAGCAGTGTCCGGGGGACTGGAAACACCATATATTTT
CASSVRGTGNTIYF
>13|TRBJ2-7|-|TRBV2|-
TGTGCCAGCATGAGAGAGGGGGTGGGCGAGCAGTACTTC
CASMREGVGEQYF
>17|TRBJ1-5|-|TRBV16|TRBD1
TGTGCCAGCAGCCAATCAGAGACAGGGGGCTTTAGTCAGCCCCAGCATTTT
CASSQSETGGFSQPQHF
>14|TRBJ2-2|many|TRBV5-1|-
TGCGCCAGCCAGATGGGACGTTGGAGCGGGGAGCTGTTTTTT
CASQMGRWSGELFF
>14|TRBJ2-7|many|TRBV7-2|-
TGTGCCAGCAGCATCCTACAGGATTCCTACGAGCAGTACTTC
CASSILQDSYEQYF
>13|TRBJ2-7|many|TRBV28|TRBD2
TGTGCCAGCAGCCCAGCGGGAGTCTACGAGCAGTACTTC
CASSPAGVYEQYF
>15|TRBJ2-1|many|TRBV7-3|TRBD1
TGTGCCAGCAGCCCTTCAAGAGGGGACAGGGATGAGCAGTTCTTC
CASSPSRGDRDEQFF
>16|TRBJ2-7|-|TRBV6-2/TRBV6-3|TRBD1
TGTGCCAGCAGTTACCCTCCGGGACAGGGGATCTACGAGCAGTACTTC
CASSYPPGQGIYEQYF
>11|TRBJ2-1|-|TRBV6-1|-
TGTGCCAGCAACCGAATAAATGAGCAGTTCTTC
CASNRINEQFF
>17|TRBJ2-2|many|TRBV7-6|-
TGTGCCAGCAGCTCTCCACCGGGACCAATGAACACCGGGGAGCTGTTTTTT
CASSSPPGPMNTGELFF
>13|TRBJ1-1|many|TRBV12-3/TRBV12-4|-
TGTGCCAGCAGTTTATGGGCTAACTCAGAAGCTTTCTTT
CASSLWANSEAFF
>14|TRBJ1-1|-|TRBV10-1|-
TGCGCCAGCAGTTCCCAGGGCGAAAACACTGAAGCTTTCTTT
CASSSQGENTEAFF
>17|TRBJ1-6|-|TRBV20-1|TRBD1
TGCAGTGCTAGACAGGGGGCTCCACGGGGGAATAATTCACCCCTCCACTTT
CSARQGAPRGNNSPLHF
>16|TRBJ2-3|-|TRBV6-5|TRBD2
TGTGCCAGCAGTCCCTTGGAGCGGGGGATCACAGATACGCAGTATTTT
CASSPLERGITDTQYF
>18|TRBJ1-5|many|TRBV12-3/TRBV12-4|-
TGTGCCAGCAGTTACGGGGGAACTCTAGAAGCCTACAATCAGCCCCAGCATTTT
CASSYGGTLEAYNQPQHF
>14|TRBJ2-1|-|TRBV6-2/TRBV6-3|-
TGTGCCAGCGCCGAGCCGGAGTTCTACAATGAGCAGTTCTTC
CASAEPEFYNEQFF
>8|TRBJ2-7|-|TRBV2|-
TGTGCCAGCAGGGAGCAGTACTTC
CASREQYF
>15|TRBJ2-1|-|TRBV9|TRBD2
TGTGCCAGCAGCGCCAGCGGGGGGGCCTACAATGAGCAGTTCTTC
CASSASGGAYNEQFF
>12|TRBJ2-1|few|TRBV6-2/TRBV6-3|-
TGTGCCAGCAGCTGGGCCCCGGGTGAGCAGTTCTTC
CASSWAPGEQFF
>14|TRBJ1-1|many|TRBV7-3|TRBD1
TGTGCCAGCAGCCTACAGGGGACGAACACTGAAGCTTTCTTT
CASSLQGTNTEAFF
>14|TRBJ1-2|-|TRBV20-1|TRBD1
TGCAGTGGGGATCTGACAGGGGGAAACTATGGCTACACCTTC
CSGDLTGGNYGYTF
>13|TRBJ1-1|-|TRBV29-1|TRBD1
TGCAGCGTGGGGGACAGGATGAACACTGAAGCTTTCTTT
CSVGDRMNTEAFF
>14|TRBJ1-1|few|TRBV6-6|-
TGTGCCAGCAGTTACCAGGGGTCGAACACTGAAGCTTTCTTT
CASSYQGSNTEAFF